Listed below are T cell receptor beta chains from one sample, sequenced in a study of blood T cell repertoires in COVID-19. The method was immunoSEQ multiplex PCR; TCRdb's version includes in-frame clones alone and lacks a portion of them. The repertoire holds roughly 210,000 clones, with approximately 80% as singletons. Sequences were obtained from peripheral blood. The receptors here all came from a woman aged 80 or over with COVID-19, enrolled during active disease. Each CDR3 is given with its conserved first and last residue. D genes are given only for firm matches. Only part of the rows carry a size: once, few, many, or a class if the clone is expanded.

J gene	clone size	V gene	D gene	CDR3 DNA	CDR3 protein
TRBJ2-2	NA	TRBV7-6	TRBD1	TGTGCCAGCAGCTTCCAGTTACAGGGGAGTGCAGGGGAGCTGTTTTTT	CASSFQLQGSAGELFF
TRBJ1-5	NA	TRBV29-1	NA	TGCAGCGCCTCCGGGGGGGGTGGCCAGCCCCAGCATTTT	CSASGGGGQPQHF
TRBJ1-1	NA	TRBV5-4	NA	TGTGCCAGCAGCTTGTTCGGTGTGAACACTGAAGCTTTCTTT	CASSLFGVNTEAFF
TRBJ1-5	NA	TRBV19	NA	NA	CASTSGGGSNQPQHF
TRBJ1-2	NA	TRBV12-3/TRBV12-4	TRBD1	TGTGCCAGCAGTTTCGGGACAGACTATGGCTACACCTTC	CASSFGTDYGYTF
TRBJ1-2	NA	TRBV5-1	NA	TGCGCCAGCAGCTTCACCCCAGAATTGGGCTACACCTTC	CASSFTPELGYTF
TRBJ1-4	NA	TRBV27	NA	TGTGCCAGCAGTACGACAGTTTCTAATGAAAAACTGTTTTTT	CASSTTVSNEKLFF
TRBJ1-1	NA	TRBV6-6	TRBD1	TGTGCCAGCAGTACCGGGACAGGGGTGGCTGAAGCTTTCTTT	CASSTGTGVAEAFF
TRBJ1-1	few	TRBV3-1/TRBV3-2	NA	TGTGCCAGCAGCCAATCCTCAGCTGAAGCTTTCTTT	CASSQSSAEAFF
TRBJ2-3	NA	TRBV6-5	TRBD2	TGTGCCAGCAGTTACGAGCGCGGGGGAAGCACAGATACGCAGTATTTT	CASSYERGGSTDTQYF
TRBJ1-1	NA	TRBV2	NA	TGTGCCAGCAGTGAAGGGGGGCGGCCTGGGAACACTGAAGCTTTCTTT	CASSEGGRPGNTEAFF
TRBJ2-3	NA	TRBV3-1/TRBV3-2	NA	TGTGCCAGCAGTCGCGGGGAGCGTACGCAGTATTTT	CASSRGERTQYF
TRBJ1-3	NA	TRBV18	NA	TGTGCCAGCTCACCCCCGGACAACTCAGGAAACACCATATATTTT	CASSPPDNSGNTIYF
TRBJ1-4	few	TRBV27	NA	TGTGCCAGCAGTTTACTGGGCGAAAAACTGTTTTTT	CASSLLGEKLFF
TRBJ2-7	many	TRBV6-2/TRBV6-3	TRBD2	TGTGCCAGCAGCCTGAAGACTAGCGGGGGGTACGAGCAGTACTTC	CASSLKTSGGYEQYF
TRBJ2-3	NA	TRBV7-8	NA	TGTGCCAGCAGCCCTCGCGCTAGCACAGATACGCAGTATTTT	CASSPRASTDTQYF
TRBJ2-5	NA	TRBV11-1	TRBD2	TGTGCCAGCAGCTGGAGCGGGGGGACCCAAGAGACCCAGTACTTC	CASSWSGGTQETQYF
TRBJ1-1	NA	TRBV5-5	NA	TGTGCCAGCAGCACACCGAACACTGAAGCTTTCTTT	CASSTPNTEAFF
TRBJ1-1	NA	TRBV28	NA	TGTGCCAGCAGTTCCTCGAGGGAGAACACTGAAGCTTTCTTT	CASSSSRENTEAFF
TRBJ2-3	NA	TRBV28	TRBD2	TGTGCCAGCAGTCTTGGGACTAGCGGGGGGGCCATAGATACGCAGTATTTT	CASSLGTSGGAIDTQYF
TRBJ2-5	NA	TRBV5-1	NA	TGCGCCAGCAGCCCAAGGACAGCGCCAAGGGGAGAGACCCAGTACTTC	CASSPRTAPRGETQYF
TRBJ1-3	NA	TRBV18	TRBD1	TGTGCCAGCTCACCACCTTCGACAGGGAGCTCTGGAAACACCATATATTTT	CASSPPSTGSSGNTIYF
TRBJ1-1	NA	TRBV5-1	NA	TGCGCCAGCAGTACTGGGACTGACTACACTGAAGCTTTCTTT	CASSTGTDYTEAFF
TRBJ1-1	few	TRBV11-2	NA	TGTGCCAGCAGCACCTCGTCTGGGACAAGTGGGACTGAAGCTTTCTTT	CASSTSSGTSGTEAFF
TRBJ1-1	NA	TRBV18	NA	TGTGCCAGCTCGCTAACTCTTCAGGGGACCACTGAAGCTTTCTTT	CASSLTLQGTTEAFF
TRBJ1-5	NA	TRBV6-6	TRBD1	TGTGCCAGCAGTGCGCCGGGACAGGGCAATCAGCCCCAGCATTTT	CASSAPGQGNQPQHF
TRBJ2-5	NA	TRBV28	TRBD2	TGTGCCAGCAGTTCGTTACTAGCGGGCGGGGAGACCCAGTACTTC	CASSSLLAGGETQYF
TRBJ2-1	NA	TRBV27	TRBD2	TGTGCCAGCACCCGAGCGGGGGGCTACAATGAGCAGTTCTTC	CASTRAGGYNEQFF
TRBJ2-3	NA	TRBV7-6	TRBD2	TGTGCCAGCAGCTTGTCTAGCGGGGGGGCCAAGGATACGCAGTATTTT	CASSLSSGGAKDTQYF
TRBJ1-1	NA	TRBV5-4	TRBD1	TGTGCCAGCAGCTCCACCGGGACAGGGGGCCTAGCTTTCTTT	CASSSTGTGGLAFF
TRBJ1-2	NA	TRBV5-4	NA	TGTGCCAGCAGCTTGGCCTCTAGCTACCTCTATGGCTACACCTTC	CASSLASSYLYGYTF
TRBJ1-2	few	TRBV13	TRBD1	TGTGCCAGCAGCTCAGGGGGCATTGGTGGCTACACCTTC	CASSSGGIGGYTF
TRBJ1-2	NA	TRBV2	TRBD1	TGTGCCAGCAGCCAACGGCAGGGGGCGCGTAACTATGGCTACACCTTC	CASSQRQGARNYGYTF
TRBJ2-5	once	TRBV24-1	TRBD1	TGTGCCACCAGTGATACGGACAGGTACCAAGAGACCCAGTACTTC	CATSDTDRYQETQYF
TRBJ2-7	NA	TRBV6-5	NA	TGTGCCAGCAGTCAGACCGGGATGCACTACGAGCAGTACTTC	CASSQTGMHYEQYF
TRBJ2-7	NA	TRBV24-1	TRBD1	TGTGCCACCAGCCCTACGGGACAGGGGCCCTACGAGCAGTACTTC	CATSPTGQGPYEQYF
TRBJ2-5	NA	TRBV5-4	NA	TGTGCCAGCAGCTTGGGAGGGACATCGGGGGAGACCCAGTACTTC	CASSLGGTSGETQYF
TRBJ1-6	NA	TRBV27	NA	TGTGCCAGCAGTTTACGGACAAGTTCACCCCTCCACTTT	CASSLRTSSPLHF
TRBJ1-1	NA	TRBV18	NA	TGTGCCAGCTCACCAGGGGCTGGCACTGAAGCTTTCTTT	CASSPGAGTEAFF
TRBJ2-6	NA	TRBV10-3	TRBD1	TGTGCCACCAGACAGGGCCCCTCTGGGGCCAACGTCCTGACTTTC	CATRQGPSGANVLTF
TRBJ1-3	NA	TRBV3-1/TRBV3-2	NA	TGTGCCAGCAGCCAAGTCGAGGGTGGCACTGGAAACACCATATATTTT	CASSQVEGGTGNTIYF
TRBJ1-6	NA	TRBV3-1/TRBV3-2	NA	TGTGCCAGCAGCCAAGACCGTAATTCACCCCTCCACTTT	CASSQDRNSPLHF
TRBJ2-2	NA	TRBV28	TRBD2	TGTGCCAGCAGAAACTCGGGACTAGCTTCCTCCGGGGAGCTGTTTTTT	CASRNSGLASSGELFF
TRBJ2-7	NA	TRBV18	TRBD1	TGTGCCAGCTCACCACTACAGGGGGCCGACTACGAGCAGTACTTC	CASSPLQGADYEQYF
TRBJ2-6	NA	TRBV19	TRBD1	TGTGCCAGTAGTCCCCCCGGGACAGGACCAGGGGCCAACGTCCTGACTTTC	CASSPPGTGPGANVLTF
TRBJ2-5	NA	TRBV19	NA	TGTGCCAGTAGCCTCGGACAGCCTCTTCAAGAGACCCAGTACTTC	CASSLGQPLQETQYF
TRBJ2-1	NA	TRBV21-1	NA	TGTGCCAGCAGCAAAGTGCCATTTACAGGGGGCCAATATTACAATGAGCAGTTCTTC	CASSKVPFTGGQYYNEQFF